Listed here is a single T cell receptor beta chain. This record belongs to a study of CD8+ T cells in alopecia areata. cDNA serving as the sequencing template came from extracted, reverse transcribed RNA. Libraries were prepared by immunoSEQ multiplex PCR; TCRdb keeps only in-frame clonotypes and omits some of them. The table has over 150,000 clones, over 55% seen once; the top ten hold around 1.6%. In germline, CDR1 is ENHRY, CDR2 SYGVKD. V shed 6 bases and J shed 2 bases, with 3 bases lying between them. The CDR3 contains 11 residues. This receptor was identified in a human donor with alopecia areata. The chain recombines TRBV10-3 with TRBJ2-3; no clear D gene. The sequences come from CD4+ T cells sorted from blood, collected at week 0. The CDR3 loop is CAIRATDTQYF. The CDR3, as DNA: TGTGCCATCAGGGCCACAGATACGCAGTATTTT.